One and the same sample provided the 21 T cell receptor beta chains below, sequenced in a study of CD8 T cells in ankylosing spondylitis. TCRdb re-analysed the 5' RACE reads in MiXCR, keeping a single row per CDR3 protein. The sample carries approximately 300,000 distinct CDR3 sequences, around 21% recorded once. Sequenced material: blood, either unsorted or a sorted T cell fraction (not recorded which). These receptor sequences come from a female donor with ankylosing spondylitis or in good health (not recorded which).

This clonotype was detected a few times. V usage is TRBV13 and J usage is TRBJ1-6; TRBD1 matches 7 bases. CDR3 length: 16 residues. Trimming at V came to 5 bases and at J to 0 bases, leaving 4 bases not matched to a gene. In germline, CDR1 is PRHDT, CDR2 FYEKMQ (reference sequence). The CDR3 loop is CASSLDRSSYNSPLHF. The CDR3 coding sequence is TGTGCCAGCAGCCTGGACAGGAGCTCCTATAATTCACCCCTCCACTTT.

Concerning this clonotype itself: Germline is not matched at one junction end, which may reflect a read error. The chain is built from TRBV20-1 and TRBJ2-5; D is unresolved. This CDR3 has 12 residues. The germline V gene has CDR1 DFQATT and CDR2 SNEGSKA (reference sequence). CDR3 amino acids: CSARGNKEAQYF. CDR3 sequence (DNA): TGCAGTGCTAGAGGCAATAAAGAGGCCCAGTACTTC.

The CDR3 loop reads CASSIVERPYNEQFF. As DNA, the CDR3 is TGTGCCAGTAGTATAGTGGAGCGGCCCTACAATGAGCAGTTCTTC. V is TRBV19 and J is TRBJ2-1, with D possibly being TRBD2 (5 bases). Germline CDR1 LNHDA, CDR2 SQIVND (reference sequence). The CDR3 is made up of 15 amino acids. V was pared by 1 base and J by 2 bases, with 9 bases between.

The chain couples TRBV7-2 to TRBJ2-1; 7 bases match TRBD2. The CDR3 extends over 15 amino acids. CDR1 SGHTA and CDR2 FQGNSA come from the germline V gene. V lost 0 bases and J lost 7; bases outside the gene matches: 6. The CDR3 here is CASSLAGGSGNEQFF. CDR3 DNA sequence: TGTGCCAGCAGCTTAGCGGGGGGGAGTGGGAATGAGCAGTTCTTC.

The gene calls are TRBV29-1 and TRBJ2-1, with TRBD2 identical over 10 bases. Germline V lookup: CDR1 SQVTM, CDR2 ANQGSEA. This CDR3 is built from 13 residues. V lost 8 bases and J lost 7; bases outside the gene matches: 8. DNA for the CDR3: TGCAGCTCGGGGCTAGCGGGAGTAAATGAGCAGTTCTTC. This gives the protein CSSGLAGVNEQFF.

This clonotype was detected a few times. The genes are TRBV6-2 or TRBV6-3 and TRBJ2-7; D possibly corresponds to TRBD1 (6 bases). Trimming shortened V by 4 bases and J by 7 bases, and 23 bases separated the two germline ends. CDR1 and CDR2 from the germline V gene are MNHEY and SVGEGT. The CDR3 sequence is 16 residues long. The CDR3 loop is CASSSPGVGEEEEQYF. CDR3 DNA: TGTGCCAGCAGTTCCCCAGGGGTCGGGGAAGAAGAAGAGCAGTACTTC.

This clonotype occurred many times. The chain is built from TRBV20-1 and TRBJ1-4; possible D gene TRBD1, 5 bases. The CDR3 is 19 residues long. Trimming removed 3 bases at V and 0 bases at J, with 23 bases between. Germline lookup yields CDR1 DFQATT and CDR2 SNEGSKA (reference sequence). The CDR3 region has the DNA TGCAGTGCTAGTGATGCCTGGGGAGACAGCTATGCAACTAATGAAAAACTGTTTTTT. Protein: CSASDAWGDSYATNEKLFF.

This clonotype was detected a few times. The CDR3, as DNA: TGCAGCGTTGAAGGGTCCTCATTTAGGGGGAACACTGAAGCTTTCTTT. Translation: CSVEGSSFRGNTEAFF. The chain combines TRBV29-1 with TRBJ1-1; the D gene is possibly TRBD1 (5 bases). Trimming removed 1 base from V and 1 base from J, with 16 bases in between. The CDR3 runs 16 residues. The germline CDR1 and CDR2 sequences are SQVTM and ANQGSEA. Combining the CDR3 with reference TRBV29-1 and TRBJ1-1 gives the whole variable domain SAVISQKPSRDICQRGTSLTIQCQVDSQVTMMFWYRQQPGQSLTLIATANQGSEATYESGFVIDKFPISRPNLTFSTLTVSNMSPEDSSIYLCSVEGSSFRGNTEAFFGQGTRLTVV.

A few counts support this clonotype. The CDR3 region has the DNA TGTGCCAGCAGTCGAACCAGCGGGGGCTCCTACAATGAGCAGTTCTTC. As protein: CASSRTSGGSYNEQFF. J is TRBJ2-1 and V is TRBV2, with 8 positions matching TRBD2. The CDR3 sequence is 16 residues long. CDR1 is SNHLY, CDR2 FYNNEI, per germline. The V segment lost 5 bases and the J segment 0 bases; nucleotides outside the gene matches: 6.

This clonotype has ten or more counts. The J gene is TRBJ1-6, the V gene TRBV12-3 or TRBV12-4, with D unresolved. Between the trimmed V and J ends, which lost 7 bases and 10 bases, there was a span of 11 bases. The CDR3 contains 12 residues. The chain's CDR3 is CASTNHPSPLHF. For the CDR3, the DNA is TGTGCCAGCACCAACCATCCCTCACCCCTCCACTTT.

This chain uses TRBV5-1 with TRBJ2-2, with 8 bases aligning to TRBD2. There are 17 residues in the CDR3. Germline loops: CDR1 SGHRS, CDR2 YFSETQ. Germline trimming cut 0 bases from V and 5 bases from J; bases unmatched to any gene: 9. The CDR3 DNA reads TGCGCCAGCAGCTTGGAAGGAAGCGGGAGTGTAACCGGGGAGCTGTTTTTT. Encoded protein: CASSLEGSGSVTGELFF.

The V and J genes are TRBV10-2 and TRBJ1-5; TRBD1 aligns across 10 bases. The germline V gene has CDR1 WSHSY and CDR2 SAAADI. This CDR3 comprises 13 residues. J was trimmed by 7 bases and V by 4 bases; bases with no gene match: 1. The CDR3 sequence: CASSGQGAQPQHF. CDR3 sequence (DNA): TGCGCCAGCAGTGGACAGGGGGCACAGCCCCAGCATTTT.

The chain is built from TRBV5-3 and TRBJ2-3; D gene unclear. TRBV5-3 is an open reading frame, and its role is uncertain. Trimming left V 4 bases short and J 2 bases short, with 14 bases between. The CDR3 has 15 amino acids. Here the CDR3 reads CARSLGRAHTDTQYF. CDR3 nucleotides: TGTGCCAGAAGCCTCGGGCGAGCCCACACAGATACGCAGTATTTT.

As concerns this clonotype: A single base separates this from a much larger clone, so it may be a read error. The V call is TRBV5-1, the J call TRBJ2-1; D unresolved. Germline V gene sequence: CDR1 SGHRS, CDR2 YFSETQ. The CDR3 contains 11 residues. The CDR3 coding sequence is TGCGCCTGCAGCCTCCGGAATGAGCAGTTCTTC. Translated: CACSLRNEQFF. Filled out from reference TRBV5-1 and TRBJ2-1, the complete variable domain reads KAGVTQTPRYLIKTRGQQVTLSCSPISGHRSVSWYQQTPGQGLQFLFEYFSETQRNKGNFPGRFSGRQFSNSRSEMNVSTLELGDSALYLCACSLRNEQFFGPGTRLTVL.

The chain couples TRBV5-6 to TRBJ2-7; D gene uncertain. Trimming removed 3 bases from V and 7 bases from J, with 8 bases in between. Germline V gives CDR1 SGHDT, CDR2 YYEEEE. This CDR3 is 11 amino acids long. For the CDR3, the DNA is TGTGCCAGCAGCTCGGTGACAGAGCAGTACTTC. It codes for CASSSVTEQYF.

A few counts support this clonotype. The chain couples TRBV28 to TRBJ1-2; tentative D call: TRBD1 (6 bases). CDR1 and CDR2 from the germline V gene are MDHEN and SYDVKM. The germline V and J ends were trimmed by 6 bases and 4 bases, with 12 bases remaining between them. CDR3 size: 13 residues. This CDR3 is CASSRQAGYGYTF. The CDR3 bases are TGTGCCAGCAGCCGACAGGCGGGCTATGGCTACACCTTC.

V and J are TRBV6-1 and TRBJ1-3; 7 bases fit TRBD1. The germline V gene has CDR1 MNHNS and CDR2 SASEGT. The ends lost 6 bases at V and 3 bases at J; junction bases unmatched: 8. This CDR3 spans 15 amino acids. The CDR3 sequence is CASRPGTVNGNTIYF. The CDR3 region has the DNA TGTGCCAGCAGGCCCGGGACAGTGAATGGAAACACCATATATTTT.

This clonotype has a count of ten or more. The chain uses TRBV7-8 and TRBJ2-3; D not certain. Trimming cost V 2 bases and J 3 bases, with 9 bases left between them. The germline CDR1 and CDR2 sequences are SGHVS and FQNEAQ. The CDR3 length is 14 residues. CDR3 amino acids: CASSLFGRTDTQYF. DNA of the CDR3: TGTGCCAGCAGCTTATTCGGCCGGACAGATACGCAGTATTTT.

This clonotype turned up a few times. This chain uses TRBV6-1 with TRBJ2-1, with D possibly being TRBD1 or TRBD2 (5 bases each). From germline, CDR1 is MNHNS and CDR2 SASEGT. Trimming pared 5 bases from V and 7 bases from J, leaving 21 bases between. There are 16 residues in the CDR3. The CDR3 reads CASSPGTGPRENEQFF. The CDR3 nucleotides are TGTGCCAGCAGTCCAGGGACGGGACCACGAGAAAATGAGCAGTTCTTC.

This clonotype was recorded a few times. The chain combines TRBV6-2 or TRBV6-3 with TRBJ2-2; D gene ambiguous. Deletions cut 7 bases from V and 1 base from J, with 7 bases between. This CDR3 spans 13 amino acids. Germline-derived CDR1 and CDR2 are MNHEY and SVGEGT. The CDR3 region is CASTKENTGELFF. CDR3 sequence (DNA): TGTGCCAGCACCAAGGAGAACACCGGGGAGCTGTTTTTT.

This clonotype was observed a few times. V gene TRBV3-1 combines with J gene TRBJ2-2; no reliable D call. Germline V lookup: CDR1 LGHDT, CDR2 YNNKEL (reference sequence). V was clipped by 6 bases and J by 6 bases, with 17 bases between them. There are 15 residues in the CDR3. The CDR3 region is CASSIRLRTAGELFF. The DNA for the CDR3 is TGTGCCAGCAGTATAAGATTAAGGACGGCCGGGGAGCTGTTTTTT.